This passage covers 8 T cell receptor beta chains from one sample sequenced in a study of memory CD4+ T cells and cytomegalovirus serostatus. The sort gate was single viable CD3+CD4+CD8-CD45RO+ cells for memory CD4+ T cells. The repertoire was sequenced with immunoSEQ multiplex PCR; TCRdb's copy has only in-frame clones and lacks some. The sample carries around 61,000 clones, about 81% recorded once. The sample taken for sequencing was memory CD4+ T cells from blood. These TCRs come from an adult in good health and CMV-seronegative.

This chain connects TRBV7-2 to TRBJ2-3; 9 nucleotides align to TRBD2. With V trimmed by 1 base and J by 3 bases, 5 bases remained unmatched. CDR3 length: 16 amino acids. From germline, CDR1 is SGHTA and CDR2 FQGNSA. The CDR3 nucleotides read TGTGCCAGCAGCTTAGTGGGTAGCGGGGGAACAGATACGCAGTATTTT. Residues: CASSLVGSGGTDTQYF.

The V gene is TRBV5-4, the J gene TRBJ1-1; TRBD1 agrees at 8 bases. Germline V gene sequence: CDR1 SGHNT, CDR2 YYREEE (reference sequence). The V and J ends lost 4 bases and 4 bases, in that order; junction bases with no gene match: 6. The CDR3 extends over 14 amino acids. For the CDR3, the DNA is TGTGCCAGCAGCGCGGGACAGGCTCGCACTGAAGCTTTCTTT. It translates to CASSAGQARTEAFF.

This clone appeared once. The rearrangement uses TRBV5-6 and TRBJ1-4; D possibly corresponds to TRBD1 (5 bases). The germline gives CDR1 SGHDT, CDR2 YYEEEE. V lost 0 bases and J lost 4, with 10 bases in between. This CDR3 is built from 15 residues. This CDR3 reads CASSLVGAGNEKLFF. Here the CDR3 DNA reads TGTGCCAGCAGCTTGGTAGGGGCGGGTAATGAAAAACTGTTTTTT.

The chain is built from TRBV4-3 and TRBJ1-4, with no clear D. Trimming pared 1 base from V and 5 bases from J, leaving 14 bases between. This CDR3 region has 16 residues. Germline V lookup: CDR1 LGHNA, CDR2 YSLEER. CDR3 in amino acids: CASSQGVALGNEKLFF. The CDR3 nucleotides read TGCGCCAGCAGCCAAGGGGTTGCCCTAGGGAATGAAAAACTGTTTTTT.

This clone was recorded a few times. The chain recombines TRBV27 with TRBJ1-2; D possibly corresponds to TRBD1 (5 bases). This CDR3 is 12 amino acids long. CDR1 and CDR2 (germline): MNHEY, SMNVEV (reference sequence). Trimming pared 4 bases from V and 8 bases from J, leaving 11 bases between. Here the CDR3 reads CASSSLWGGYTF. CDR3 in DNA: TGTGCCAGCAGTTCCCTTTGGGGGGGCTACACCTTC.

In this sample, this clone turned up a few times. DNA of the CDR3: TGTGCCAGCAGCTCCCGGGGCGGCAATCAGCCCCAGCATTTT. Amino acids: CASSSRGGNQPQHF. The V call is TRBV11-2, the J call TRBJ1-5, with D possibly matching TRBD1 (5 bases). This CDR3 contains 14 residues. The V end was cut by 4 bases, the J end by 2 bases, with 9 bases between. Looked up from germline, CDR1 is SGHAT and CDR2 is FQNNGV.

V and J are TRBV28 and TRBJ1-2; 7 nucleotides agree with TRBD1. This CDR3 region has 17 residues. Per the germline V gene, CDR1 is MDHEN and CDR2 is SYDVKM. The trim removed 3 bases at V and 5 bases at J, leaving 15 bases unmatched. Here the CDR3 reads CASSLSQTGTRGYGYTF. The CDR3 DNA reads TGTGCCAGCAGTTTGTCCCAGACAGGGACAAGGGGTTATGGCTACACCTTC.

The V call is TRBV28, the J call TRBJ1-5; no reliable D call. Trimming cost V 4 bases and J 2 bases, with 12 bases left between them. Germline V gene sequence: CDR1 MDHEN, CDR2 SYDVKM. The CDR3 consists of 15 residues. As DNA, the CDR3 is TGTGCCAGCAGTTGGGGAGCGGAGGGCAATCAGCCCCAGCATTTT. Translated: CASSWGAEGNQPQHF.